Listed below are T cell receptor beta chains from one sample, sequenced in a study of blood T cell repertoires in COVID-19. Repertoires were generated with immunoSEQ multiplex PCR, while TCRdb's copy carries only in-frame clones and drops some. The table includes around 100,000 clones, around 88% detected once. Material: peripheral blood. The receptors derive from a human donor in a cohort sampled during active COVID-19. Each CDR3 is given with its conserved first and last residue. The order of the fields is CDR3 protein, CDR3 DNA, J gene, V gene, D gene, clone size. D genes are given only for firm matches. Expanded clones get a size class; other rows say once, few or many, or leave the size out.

CDR3 protein: CASSETGMGSSEAFF
CDR3 DNA: TGTGCCAGTAGCGAGACAGGGATGGGATCGAGTGAAGCTTTCTTT
J gene: TRBJ1-1
V gene: TRBV19
D gene: TRBD1
clone size: NA

CDR3 protein: CASSPLPGTSGEQYF
CDR3 DNA: TGTGCCAGCTCACCACTCCCAGGGACATCGGGCGAGCAGTACTTC
J gene: TRBJ2-7
V gene: TRBV18
D gene: NA
clone size: once

CDR3 protein: CASSQTGAPANYGYTF
CDR3 DNA: TGTGCCAGCTCACAAACAGGGGCGCCAGCTAACTATGGCTACACCTTC
J gene: TRBJ1-2
V gene: TRBV18
D gene: TRBD1
clone size: NA

CDR3 protein: CASSLRGSGRRTDTQYF
CDR3 DNA: TGTGCCAGCAGTCTAAGGGGTAGCGGGAGAAGGACAGATACGCAGTATTTT
J gene: TRBJ2-3
V gene: TRBV27
D gene: TRBD2
clone size: NA

CDR3 protein: CASSPLGQYEQYF
CDR3 DNA: TGTGCCAGCTCACCACTAGGACAGTACGAGCAGTACTTC
J gene: TRBJ2-7
V gene: TRBV18
D gene: NA
clone size: NA

CDR3 protein: CASSPGWGQGANSPLHF
CDR3 DNA: TGTGCCAGCTCACCAGGATGGGGACAGGGGGCTAATTCACCCCTCCACTTT
J gene: TRBJ1-6
V gene: TRBV18
D gene: TRBD1
clone size: NA

CDR3 protein: CASSQEWRPYEQYF
CDR3 DNA: TGTGCCAGCAGCCAAGAGTGGCGGCCCTACGAGCAGTACTTC
J gene: TRBJ2-7
V gene: TRBV3-1/TRBV3-2
D gene: NA
clone size: NA

CDR3 protein: CSVSRGLEQYF
CDR3 DNA: TGCAGTGTTAGCAGGGGGCTCGAGCAGTACTTC
J gene: TRBJ2-7
V gene: TRBV20-1
D gene: TRBD1
clone size: NA

CDR3 protein: CASSLGTGGSYGYTF
CDR3 DNA: TGCGCCAGCAGCTTGGGGACAGGGGGCAGTTATGGCTACACCTTC
J gene: TRBJ1-2
V gene: TRBV5-1
D gene: TRBD1
clone size: NA

CDR3 protein: CASSFDRSYNEQFF
CDR3 DNA: TGTGCCAGCAGCTTCGACAGGTCCTACAATGAGCAGTTCTTC
J gene: TRBJ2-1
V gene: TRBV7-8
D gene: NA
clone size: NA